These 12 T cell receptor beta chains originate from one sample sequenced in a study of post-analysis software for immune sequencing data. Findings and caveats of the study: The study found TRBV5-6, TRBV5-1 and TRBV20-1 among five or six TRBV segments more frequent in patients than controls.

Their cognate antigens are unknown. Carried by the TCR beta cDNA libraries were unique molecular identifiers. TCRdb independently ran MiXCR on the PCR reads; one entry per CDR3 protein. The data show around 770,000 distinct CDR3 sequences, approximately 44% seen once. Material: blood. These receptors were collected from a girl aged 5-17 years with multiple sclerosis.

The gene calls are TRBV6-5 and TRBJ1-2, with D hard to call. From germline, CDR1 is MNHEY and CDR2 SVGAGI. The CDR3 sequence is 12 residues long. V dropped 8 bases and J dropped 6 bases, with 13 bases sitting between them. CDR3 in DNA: TGTGCCAGCTGTGAACGCTGGAATGGCTACACCTTC. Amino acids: CASCERWNGYTF.

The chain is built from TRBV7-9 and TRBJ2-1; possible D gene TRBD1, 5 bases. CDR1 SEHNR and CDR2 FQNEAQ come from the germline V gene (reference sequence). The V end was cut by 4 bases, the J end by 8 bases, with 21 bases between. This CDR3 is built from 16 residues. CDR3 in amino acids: CASSSSDRPPSDEQFF. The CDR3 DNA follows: TGTGCCAGCAGCTCCTCCGACAGACCCCCTTCGGATGAGCAGTTCTTC.

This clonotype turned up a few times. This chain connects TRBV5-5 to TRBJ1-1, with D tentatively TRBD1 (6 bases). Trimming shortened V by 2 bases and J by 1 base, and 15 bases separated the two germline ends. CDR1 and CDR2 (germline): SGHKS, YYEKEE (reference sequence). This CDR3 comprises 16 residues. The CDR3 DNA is TGTGCCAGCAGCTTTACCCTCTGGACAGCGAACACTGAAGCTTTCTTT. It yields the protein CASSFTLWTANTEAFF.

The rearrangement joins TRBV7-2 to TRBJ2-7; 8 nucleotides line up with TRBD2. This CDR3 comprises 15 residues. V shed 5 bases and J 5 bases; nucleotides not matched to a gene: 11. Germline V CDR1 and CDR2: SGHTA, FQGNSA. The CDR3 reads CASSPQSGGSHEQYF. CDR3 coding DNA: TGTGCCAGCAGCCCCCAGTCGGGAGGGTCGCACGAGCAGTACTTC.

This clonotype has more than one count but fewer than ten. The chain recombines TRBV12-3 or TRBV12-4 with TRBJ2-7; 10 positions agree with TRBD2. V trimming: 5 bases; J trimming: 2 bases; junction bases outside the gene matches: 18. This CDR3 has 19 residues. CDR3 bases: TGTGCCAGCAGTCCCTCGCGAGGGGGTAGCGGGAGGATAACCTACGAGCAGTACTTC. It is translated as CASSPSRGGSGRITYEQYF.

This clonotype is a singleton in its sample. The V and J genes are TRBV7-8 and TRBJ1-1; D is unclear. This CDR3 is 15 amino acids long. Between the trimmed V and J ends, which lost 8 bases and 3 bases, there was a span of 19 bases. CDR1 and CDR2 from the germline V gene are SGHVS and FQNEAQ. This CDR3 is CASLNRGQSYTEAFF. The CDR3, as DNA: TGTGCCAGCCTCAACCGCGGCCAGTCGTACACTGAAGCTTTCTTT.

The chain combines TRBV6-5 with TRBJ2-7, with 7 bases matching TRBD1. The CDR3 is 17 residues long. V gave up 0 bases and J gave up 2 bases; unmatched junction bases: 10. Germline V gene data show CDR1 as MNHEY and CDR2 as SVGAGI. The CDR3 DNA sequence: TGTGCCAGCAGTTACTCAGGCCGGTGGCAGGGGGCCTACGAGCAGTACTTC. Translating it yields CASSYSGRWQGAYEQYF.

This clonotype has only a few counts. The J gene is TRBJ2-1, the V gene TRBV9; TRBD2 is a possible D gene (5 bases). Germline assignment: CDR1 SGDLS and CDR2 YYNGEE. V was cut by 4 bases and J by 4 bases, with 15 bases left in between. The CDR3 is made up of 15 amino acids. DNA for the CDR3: TGTGCCAGCAGCCCTCCTAGGACTGGATACAATGAGCAGTTCTTC. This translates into CASSPPRTGYNEQFF.

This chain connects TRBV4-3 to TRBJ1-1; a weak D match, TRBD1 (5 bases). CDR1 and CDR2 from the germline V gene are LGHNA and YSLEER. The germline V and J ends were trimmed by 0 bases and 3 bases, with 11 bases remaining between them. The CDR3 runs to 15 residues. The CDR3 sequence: CASSQDPGQYTEAFF. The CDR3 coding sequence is TGCGCCAGCAGCCAAGATCCTGGACAATACACTGAAGCTTTCTTT.

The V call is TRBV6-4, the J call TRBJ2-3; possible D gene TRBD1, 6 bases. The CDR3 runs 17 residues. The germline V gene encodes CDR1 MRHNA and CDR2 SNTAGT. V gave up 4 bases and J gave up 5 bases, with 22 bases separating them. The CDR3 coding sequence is TGTGCCAGCAGTGGGTACCTCGGACTTCAAGGGGGAGATACGCAGTATTTT. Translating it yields CASSGYLGLQGGDTQYF.

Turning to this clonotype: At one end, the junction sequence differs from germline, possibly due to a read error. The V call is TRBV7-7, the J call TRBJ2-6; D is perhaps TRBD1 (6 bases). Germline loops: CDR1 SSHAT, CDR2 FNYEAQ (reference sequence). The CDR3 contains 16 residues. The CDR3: CASSLGQGRGANVLTF. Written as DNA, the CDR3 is TGTGCTAGCAGCTTAGGGCAGGGGCGTGGGGCCAACGTCCTGACTTTC.

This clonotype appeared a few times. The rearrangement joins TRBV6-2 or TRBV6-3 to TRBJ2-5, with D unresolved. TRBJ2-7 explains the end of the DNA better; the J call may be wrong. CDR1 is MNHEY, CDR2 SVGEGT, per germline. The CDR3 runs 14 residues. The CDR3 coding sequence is TGTGCCAGCAGTGACCTTTTCCCGGACTACGAGCAGTACTTC. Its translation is CASSDLFPDYEQYF.